These T cell receptor beta chains were read from a single sample in a study of cytomegalovirus exposure and HLA in healthy donors. Generated by immunoSEQ multiplex PCR, the TCRdb table keeps only in-frame clones and is missing some. The sample comprises about 100,000 clones, about four fifths of which are singletons, and about 4% rests with the top ten. The sample comprised PBMCs. These receptors were taken from a woman aged 40 to 55 in good health and CMV-seronegative. The CDR3 runs from the conserved cysteine through the conserved F or W. The D gene is left open where the match is weak. Clone size is stated in some rows and not others, as once, few, many or a class when expanded.

size,V,J,D,DNA,CDR3
-,TRBV5-4,TRBJ2-5,-,TGTGCCAGCAGCTTGCCGGGACACGGAGAAGAGACCCAGTACTTC,CASSLPGHGEETQYF
-,TRBV28,TRBJ1-1,TRBD1,TGTGCCAGCAGCAAGACAGGGCGGAGGACTGAAGCTTTCTTT,CASSKTGRRTEAFF
few,TRBV6-1,TRBJ1-1,TRBD1,TGTGCCAGCAGTGAAGATCCCTATCGGACAGGGAACACTGAAGCTTTCTTT,CASSEDPYRTGNTEAFF
-,TRBV19,TRBJ1-4,-,TGTGCCAGTAGTATGCAGAAGAATGAAAAACTGTTTTTT,CASSMQKNEKLFF
-,TRBV6-6,TRBJ1-5,-,TGTGCCAGCAGAGTGGCAGATCAGCCCCAGCATTTT,CASRVADQPQHF
-,TRBV15,TRBJ2-5,TRBD1,TGTGCCACCAGCAGGACAGGGAGTTTTGAGACCCAGTACTTC,CATSRTGSFETQYF
-,TRBV10-3,TRBJ2-1,TRBD1,TGTGCCATCAACGCCGGGACAGCCTACAATGAGCAGTTCTTC,CAINAGTAYNEQFF
-,TRBV4-1,TRBJ1-1,-,TGCGCCAGCAGCCGAATCTCAGGGGTCTACACTGAAGCTTTCTTT,CASSRISGVYTEAFF
few,TRBV2,TRBJ2-7,-,TGTGCCAGCAGGCAGGACGGACTCTACGAGCAGTACTTC,CASRQDGLYEQYF
few,TRBV7-9,TRBJ2-5,-,TGTGCCAGCAGCTTAGGGCAGGTAGAGACCCAGTACTTC,CASSLGQVETQYF
once,TRBV30,TRBJ2-1,TRBD1,TGTGCCTGGGGACAGGGGAATCAGAATGAGCAGTTCTTC,CAWGQGNQNEQFF
once,TRBV29-1,TRBJ2-5,-,TGCAGCGTTAAAGGGACCGCCGGGGGGACCCAGTACTTC,CSVKGTAGGTQYF
-,TRBV5-4,TRBJ1-2,-,TGTGCCAGCAGCCAACTCAGGAACTATGGCTACACCTTC,CASSQLRNYGYTF
-,TRBV28,TRBJ2-3,TRBD2,TGTGCCAGCAGTCCCGGACTAGCGGGGGGGTTTGATACGCAGTATTTT,CASSPGLAGGFDTQYF
-,TRBV28,TRBJ2-7,-,TGTGCCAGCAGTCCACCCCGGGGAGGGGGCTACGAGCAGTACTTC,CASSPPRGGGYEQYF
-,TRBV15,TRBJ2-3,TRBD1,TGTGCCACCAGCGCCGGACAGGGGGCGGGGACAGATACGCAGTATTTT,CATSAGQGAGTDTQYF
few,TRBV5-1,TRBJ2-5,-,TGCGCCAGCAGCTCTAACCAATTCCAGACCCAGTACTTC,CASSSNQFQTQYF
-,TRBV28,TRBJ1-4,-,TGTGCCAGCAGCCCTCTGGGGGGTCGGAGTGAAAAACTGTTTTTT,CASSPLGGRSEKLFF
-,TRBV18,TRBJ2-1,TRBD1,TGTGCCAGCTCACGACAGGGAGCCAACAATGAGCAGTTCTTC,CASSRQGANNEQFF
-,TRBV6-5,TRBJ2-7,-,TGTGCCAGCAGTCCCGGGACTGGAATCTACGAGCAGTACTTC,CASSPGTGIYEQYF
once,TRBV6-5,TRBJ1-3,-,TGTGCCAGCAGTTACTGGGGGGGCCTCTCTGGAAACACCATATATTTT,CASSYWGGLSGNTIYF
-,TRBV19,TRBJ2-7,TRBD1,TGTGCCAGTAGTTACGGCCCGCAGGGGGCGTACGAGCAGTACTTC,CASSYGPQGAYEQYF
few,TRBV4-1,TRBJ2-3,-,TGCGCCAGCAGCCAAGAGGACAGATCGGGGGGCCCAGATACGCAGTATTTT,CASSQEDRSGGPDTQYF
-,TRBV6-1,TRBJ2-1,TRBD2,TGTGCCAGCAGACCTAAAAGCGGGGGTGACAATGAGCAGTTCTTC,CASRPKSGGDNEQFF
-,TRBV6-5,TRBJ2-7,-,TGTGCCAGCAGTTACTCGGACAGCTACGAGCAGTACTTC,CASSYSDSYEQYF
-,TRBV27,TRBJ2-1,TRBD2,TGTGCCAGCAGTTTGGCAGCGGGGCTCTCCTACAATGAGCAGTTCTTC,CASSLAAGLSYNEQFF
-,TRBV5-1,TRBJ1-2,-,TGCGCCAGCAGCTTGGGGGAGAACTATGGCTACACCTTC,CASSLGENYGYTF
-,TRBV30,TRBJ2-7,TRBD1,TGTGCCTGGAGTGGGACAGGGGGAACCGAGCAGTACTTC,CAWSGTGGTEQYF
-,TRBV7-9,TRBJ1-6,TRBD1,TGTGCCAGCAGCCTAGGGACAGTCAATTCACCCCTCCACTTT,CASSLGTVNSPLHF
-,TRBV30,TRBJ1-3,-,TGTGCCTGGAGTTGGGACATAGGAAACACCATATATTTT,CAWSWDIGNTIYF
-,TRBV9,TRBJ1-1,TRBD1,TGTGCCAGCAGCGCGGTCAGGGGGCGGAGCCCTGAAGCTTTCTTT,CASSAVRGRSPEAFF
-,TRBV7-2,TRBJ2-4,-,TGTGCCAGCAGACTTGTCGGGGAAAACATTCAGTACTTC,CASRLVGENIQYF
-,TRBV5-1,TRBJ1-6,-,TGCGCCAGCAGCACTGGACAGCTCAGTGGTCCTAATTCACCCCTCCACTTT,CASSTGQLSGPNSPLHF
-,TRBV6-6,TRBJ2-5,TRBD2,TGTGCCAGCAGTTACGGTACTAGCGGGGGGACCCAGTACTTC,CASSYGTSGGTQYF
-,TRBV5-6,TRBJ1-4,-,TGTGCCAGCAGCAGATTAAAAGGGGGAGTCGGCGAAAAACTGTTTTTT,CASSRLKGGVGEKLFF
-,TRBV27,TRBJ1-2,-,TGTGCCAGCAGTTTACGGGAGGACTATGGCTACACCTTC,CASSLREDYGYTF
-,TRBV7-2,TRBJ2-7,TRBD1,TGTGCCAGCAGCTCCGACAGGGGTGGGTCCTACGAGCAGTACTTC,CASSSDRGGSYEQYF
-,TRBV5-4,TRBJ1-2,TRBD1,TGTGCCAGCAGCTTTAGACAGGGAAGTCTTTATGGCTACACCTTC,CASSFRQGSLYGYTF
-,TRBV20-1,TRBJ2-7,-,TGCAGTGCTCCCGGACAGTACGAGCAGTACTTC,CSAPGQYEQYF
-,TRBV5-1,TRBJ1-6,TRBD1,TGCGCCAGCAGCTCGGGACAGGGGTTCTCACCCCTCCACTTT,CASSSGQGFSPLHF